These T cell receptor beta chains were read from a single sample in a study of regulatory T cells in long-lasting Graves disease. TCRdb itself ran the multiplex PCR reads through MiXCR, one entry per CDR3 protein. The sample lists 400,000 to 500,000 distinct CDR3 sequences; roughly a fifth were seen once. This specimen consisted of peripheral blood mononuclear cells (PBMCs), obtained when the disease was refractory, from a patient treated with antithyroid drugs. These receptors were obtained from a female donor with Graves disease. CDR3s include the opening cysteine and the closing phenylalanine or tryptophan. The D gene is left open where the match is weak. Rows may omit the clone size; those that give it use once, few, many or a size class.

many,-,13,TRBJ2-7,TRBV7-3,CASSLGRSYEQYF,TGTGCCAGCAGCTTGGGGCGGTCCTACGAGCAGTACTTC
-,TRBD1,13,TRBJ1-1,TRBV28,CASIDRENTEAFF,TGTGCCAGCATTGACAGGGAGAACACTGAAGCTTTCTTT
many,TRBD1,13,TRBJ1-4,TRBV13,CATRDSGKQKLFF,TGTGCCACCCGGGACAGCGGAAAACAAAAACTGTTTTTT
many,-,17,TRBJ2-2,TRBV7-2,CASSLRTAGHFTGELFF,TGTGCCAGCAGCCTTCGGACAGCGGGACACTTCACCGGGGAGCTGTTTTTT
-,TRBD2,16,TRBJ2-6,TRBV9,CASSVGEGPGANVLTF,TGTGCCAGCAGCGTAGGGGAGGGCCCCGGGGCCAACGTCCTGACTTTC
few,-,13,TRBJ2-1,TRBV20-1,CSARDRGRNEQFF,TGCAGTGCTAGAGATAGGGGCAGGAATGAGCAGTTCTTC
-,-,11,TRBJ2-5,TRBV29-1,CSVQTGETQYF,TGCAGCGTCCAAACAGGGGAGACCCAGTACTTC
few,-,16,TRBJ2-3,TRBV6-1,CASSPMAGSQRDTQYF,TGTGCCAGCAGCCCGATGGCGGGCAGTCAGCGAGATACGCAGTATTTT
many,TRBD1,15,TRBJ2-5,TRBV6-1,CASRAPGTAKETQYF,TGTGCCAGCAGAGCGCCCGGGACAGCGAAAGAGACCCAGTACTTC
-,TRBD1,15,TRBJ2-7,TRBV9,CASSGRDRGSYEQYF,TGTGCCAGCAGCGGCCGGGACAGGGGATCCTACGAGCAGTACTTC
many,-,12,TRBJ2-7,TRBV2,CASMGVQSEQYF,TGTGCCAGCATGGGGGTCCAAAGCGAGCAGTACTTC
few,-,18,TRBJ1-1,TRBV5-1,CASSLLVGGLGKNTEAFF,TGCGCCAGCAGCTTGCTCGTAGGGGGGCTCGGGAAGAACACTGAAGCTTTCTTT
many,-,15,TRBJ1-2,TRBV6-1,CASSEAAGSGYGYTF,TGTGCCAGCAGTGAAGCAGCCGGGTCCGGCTATGGCTACACCTTC
many,TRBD2,15,TRBJ2-7,TRBV3-1,CASSQLAGGSYEQYF,TGTGCCAGCAGCCAGCTAGCGGGAGGGTCCTACGAGCAGTACTTC
few,-,13,TRBJ2-7,TRBV6-1,CASRDPATWEQYF,TGTGCCAGCAGGGACCCAGCAACCTGGGAGCAGTACTTC
-,TRBD2,17,TRBJ2-5,TRBV20-1,CSARDLGLAGEGKTQYF,TGCAGTGCTAGAGATTTGGGACTAGCGGGAGAGGGAAAGACCCAGTACTTC
many,-,13,TRBJ1-6,TRBV20-1,CSAREDAHAPLHF,TGCAGTGCTAGAGAGGACGCCCACGCCCCCCTCCACTTT
-,TRBD2,15,TRBJ2-1,TRBV11-2,CASSLGGRGGDEQFF,TGTGCCAGCAGCTTAGGCGGGAGGGGAGGGGATGAGCAGTTCTTC
-,TRBD1,13,TRBJ1-2,TRBV6-2/TRBV6-3,CASRRDRVGGYTF,TGTGCCAGCAGACGCGACAGGGTAGGAGGCTACACCTTC
-,-,14,TRBJ2-6,TRBV19,CASSRGSGANVLTF,TGTGCCAGTAGTCGGGGCTCTGGGGCCAACGTCCTGACTTTC
-,-,16,TRBJ1-4,TRBV14,CASSQDWYATNEKLFF,TGTGCCAGCAGCCAAGATTGGTATGCAACTAATGAAAAACTGTTTTTT
-,TRBD2,13,TRBJ2-5,TRBV20-1,CSAAAGGGETQYF,TGCAGTGCTGCGGCGGGAGGAGGAGAGACCCAGTACTTC
-,-,14,TRBJ1-3,TRBV20-1,CSARSQSSGNTIYF,TGCAGTGCTAGGTCCCAGAGCTCTGGAAACACCATATATTTT
-,TRBD1,13,TRBJ1-1,TRBV4-2,CASLGQGDTEAFF,TGTGCCAGCCTGGGACAGGGGGACACTGAAGCTTTCTTT
-,-,13,TRBJ2-3,TRBV12-3/TRBV12-4,CASSFWATDTQYF,TGTGCCAGCAGTTTCTGGGCAACAGATACGCAGTATTTT
many,-,14,TRBJ1-1,TRBV7-9,CASTLDGGNTEAFF,TGTGCCAGCACCTTGGACGGTGGGAACACTGAAGCTTTCTTT
-,-,13,TRBJ2-1,TRBV5-1,CASSLFPGDEQFF,TGCGCCAGCAGCTTATTCCCGGGGGATGAGCAGTTCTTC
-,TRBD2,15,TRBJ2-3,TRBV7-3,CASSLIAGGQDTQYF,TGTGCCAGCAGCTTAATTGCGGGAGGGCAAGATACGCAGTATTTT
few,-,15,TRBJ2-2,TRBV6-2/TRBV6-3,CASSYSMFGPGELFF,TGTGCCAGCAGTTACTCGATGTTTGGTCCCGGGGAGCTGTTTTTT
few,TRBD2,15,TRBJ2-7,TRBV27,CASSALAGGKYEQYF,TGTGCCAGCAGTGCACTAGCGGGAGGGAAGTACGAGCAGTACTTC
many,-,15,TRBJ2-5,TRBV5-5,CASSLMGRVQETQYF,TGTGCCAGCAGCTTGATGGGCAGGGTCCAAGAGACCCAGTACTTC
many,-,14,TRBJ1-1,TRBV28,CASGAGSRNTEAFF,TGTGCCAGCGGGGCAGGGAGTCGTAACACTGAAGCTTTCTTT
many,-,14,TRBJ1-1,TRBV2,CASDNPAGDTEAFF,TGTGCCAGCGATAACCCCGCGGGGGACACTGAAGCTTTCTTT
many,-,15,TRBJ2-7,TRBV2,CASSVIGKFSYEQYF,TGTGCCAGCAGTGTGATCGGGAAGTTCTCCTACGAGCAGTACTTC
many,-,13,TRBJ2-5,TRBV7-9,CASQDKLRPTQYF,TGTGCCAGCCAAGACAAACTCCGTCCGACCCAGTACTTC
many,TRBD1,14,TRBJ2-7,TRBV5-1,CASSLTGETYEQYF,TGCGCCAGCAGCTTAACAGGGGAAACCTACGAGCAGTACTTC
-,-,14,TRBJ2-3,TRBV5-1,CASSLGETTDTQYF,TGCGCCAGCAGCTTGGGGGAGACCACAGATACGCAGTATTTT
-,TRBD2,16,TRBJ2-7,TRBV28,CASSFATSRSSYEQYF,TGTGCCAGCAGTTTCGCGACTAGCCGGAGCTCCTACGAGCAGTACTTC
-,TRBD2,14,TRBJ2-7,TRBV29-1,CSVASGRGPYEQYF,TGCAGCGTGGCTAGCGGGAGAGGGCCCTACGAGCAGTACTTC
few,-,16,TRBJ1-3,TRBV13,CASSLVEGVSGNTIYF,TGTGCCAGCAGCTTAGTTGAGGGTGTCTCTGGAAACACCATATATTTT
many,TRBD1,15,TRBJ1-1,TRBV20-1,CSARDRGQGRTEAFF,TGCAGTGCTAGAGATCGGGGACAGGGAAGAACTGAAGCTTTCTTT
few,-,17,TRBJ1-6,TRBV7-9,CASSPPLDSLNNSPLHF,TGTGCCAGCAGCCCGCCCTTGGACAGTCTCAATAATTCACCCCTCCACTTT
-,-,13,TRBJ1-6,TRBV18,CASSPGVGSPLHF,TGTGCCAGCTCACCAGGGGTAGGATCACCCCTCCACTTT
many,-,14,TRBJ1-4,TRBV7-9,CASSLTQTNEKLFF,TGTGCCAGCAGCCTCACGCAAACTAATGAAAAACTGTTTTTT
-,TRBD1,15,TRBJ1-5,TRBV27,CATSDRGAVNQPQHF,TGTGCCACCTCGGACAGGGGCGCGGTCAATCAGCCCCAGCATTTT
many,TRBD1,12,TRBJ2-7,TRBV20-1,CSAADRAYEQYF,TGCAGTGCTGCCGACAGGGCTTACGAGCAGTACTTC
-,-,13,TRBJ2-3,TRBV7-9,CASSSDGPDTQYF,TGTGCCAGCAGCTCGGACGGCCCAGATACGCAGTATTTT
-,-,14,TRBJ1-1,TRBV4-1,CASSQDTASPEAFF,TGCGCCAGCAGCCAAGATACAGCTTCTCCTGAAGCTTTCTTT
many,-,13,TRBJ2-5,TRBV18,CASSPNLGETQYF,TGTGCCAGCTCACCAAACCTAGGGGAGACCCAGTACTTC
few,TRBD2,16,TRBJ2-5,TRBV5-1,CASSLAGAGDGGTQYF,TGCGCCAGCAGCTTGGCCGGAGCGGGAGATGGTGGGACCCAGTACTTC
many,-,13,TRBJ2-5,TRBV2,CASSDNPSETQYF,TGTGCCAGCAGTGATAACCCCTCAGAGACCCAGTACTTC
few,-,18,TRBJ2-2,TRBV3-1,CASSGRPSGRGNTGELFF,TGTGCCAGCAGCGGACGACCATCAGGGAGAGGTAACACCGGGGAGCTGTTTTTT
many,TRBD1,17,TRBJ2-7,TRBV6-5,CASSYQATGQGAYEQYF,TGTGCCAGCAGTTACCAAGCGACGGGACAGGGGGCCTACGAGCAGTACTTC
many,TRBD2,16,TRBJ2-3,TRBV28,CASTLKGTSGTDTQYF,TGTGCCAGCACCCTAAAGGGGACTAGCGGGACAGATACGCAGTATTTT
few,TRBD2,14,TRBJ2-5,TRBV2,CASSDGTSGGTQYF,TGTGCCAGCAGCGACGGGACTAGCGGAGGGACCCAGTACTTC
many,-,13,TRBJ1-2,TRBV3-1,CASSTQEHYGYTF,TGTGCCAGCAGCACACAGGAACACTATGGCTACACCTTC
many,-,13,TRBJ1-2,TRBV24-1,CATSADGNYGYTF,TGTGCCACCAGTGCCGACGGCAACTATGGCTACACCTTC
-,-,17,TRBJ2-2,TRBV6-1,CASSLARQVANTGELFF,TGTGCCAGCAGCTTAGCTAGACAGGTGGCGAACACCGGGGAGCTGTTTTTT
-,TRBD2,16,TRBJ2-7,TRBV20-1,CSARSLAEPKLYEQYF,TGCAGTGCTAGGTCGCTAGCGGAGCCAAAACTTTACGAGCAGTACTTC